This is a list of T cell receptor beta chains from one sample in a study of shared clonotypes between healthy human individuals. The method was immunoSEQ multiplex PCR; TCRdb's version includes in-frame clones alone and lacks a portion of them. The sample lists roughly 450,000 clones, roughly 78% seen once, with over 10% in the top ten. What was sequenced was PBMCs. The source of these receptors is a woman between 40 and 50 years old in good health. Some clones in this sample may be carry-over from other donors' samples. The CDR3 runs from the conserved cysteine through the conserved F or W.

CDR3 length,V gene,J gene,CDR3 protein
12,TRBV9,TRBJ1-2,CASSVRGAGYTF
14,TRBV7-2,TRBJ1-5,CASSLVGYGQPQHF
14,TRBV28,TRBJ2-7,CAVLSGDFPYEQYF
13,TRBV30,TRBJ2-7,CAWRQGGNYEQYF
15,TRBV15,TRBJ2-3,CATSIHGLEADTQYF
15,TRBV5-1,TRBJ1-5,CASSRDGNSNQPQHF
12,TRBV7-2,TRBJ1-2,CASSLSFYGYTF
15,TRBV5-1,TRBJ2-7,CASSPGGLISYEQYF
14,TRBV4-2,TRBJ2-7,CASSGGTSGYEQYF
14,TRBV9,TRBJ1-1,CASSLLSGQGVAFF
15,TRBV6-7,TRBJ2-1,CASITVDSAHNEQFF
15,TRBV27,TRBJ1-5,CASSPSTGGNQPQHF
14,TRBV2,TRBJ2-7,CASSELREFGEQYF
17,TRBV7-9,TRBJ2-7,CASSLPKTGTLTYEQYF
12,TRBV12-5,TRBJ1-2,CASADRNYGYTF
13,TRBV19,TRBJ2-1,CASSRREGGEQFF
14,TRBV29-1,TRBJ2-5,CSVAGTGDGETQYF
14,TRBV28,TRBJ1-5,CASSFQGTHQPQHF
16,TRBV7-2,TRBJ2-1,CASSFNPAGVSNEQFF
15,TRBV19,TRBJ1-2,CASSPSGEGHYGYTF
18,TRBV5-4,TRBJ2-2,CASSPIQSGTVNTGELFF
13,TRBV2,TRBJ1-1,CASTGQGDTEAFF
14,TRBV6-1,TRBJ2-1,CASIFGQGVGEQFF
15,TRBV11-2,TRBJ2-7,CASSPGLAGRAEQYF
13,TRBV28,TRBJ1-2,CASTLNTNYGYTF
13,TRBV28,TRBJ2-3,CASMGASTDTQYF
15,TRBV7-2,TRBJ1-5,CASSLVGSSNQPQHF
14,TRBV7-9,TRBJ2-5,CASGETGPRETQYF
15,TRBV18,TRBJ1-1,CASSPLEQRTLRAFF
15,TRBV5-5,TRBJ2-1,CASSNGLAGYNEQFF
16,TRBV7-2,TRBJ2-1,CASSSGLAGVSDEQFF
16,TRBV7-2,TRBJ2-1,CASSLGSGASYNEQFF
13,TRBV27,TRBJ2-7,CASSFVGPYEQYF
13,TRBV19,TRBJ2-1,CASARSSYNEQFF
13,TRBV6-5,-,CASRNPDGDEQYF
14,TRBV11-2,TRBJ2-5,CASSLAMVSGTQYF
14,TRBV5-4,TRBJ2-7,CASSTGTGDSEQYF
16,TRBV9,TRBJ2-7,CASSVDGFSETYEQYF
15,TRBV5-1,TRBJ2-3,CASSSGQGVSDTQYF
14,TRBV7-2,TRBJ2-5,CASSPGGQQETQYF
13,TRBV7-9,TRBJ2-5,CAGEVRGGETQYF
14,TRBV7-2,TRBJ2-7,CASSFLSNSYEQYF
14,TRBV11-2,TRBJ2-1,CASSPTLPFNEQFF
15,TRBV9,TRBJ2-1,CASSVGAGTYNEQFF
18,TRBV7-8,TRBJ2-6,CASSPTRNQHPGANVLTF
18,TRBV5-6,TRBJ2-2,CASSFKPGQAANTGELFF
13,TRBV5-4,TRBJ1-2,CASSSETNYGYTF
18,TRBV21-1,TRBJ1-2,CASSKAHQTGVINYGYTF
16,TRBV5-6,TRBJ1-3,CASSLGTGVSGNTIYF
13,TRBV7-2,TRBJ2-7,CASSSSGSYEQYF
13,TRBV7-8,TRBJ2-7,CASSWGQRYEQYF
12,TRBV12-5,TRBJ1-1,CASGFENTEAFF
13,TRBV6-1,TRBJ2-3,CASSEGPGDTQYF
15,TRBV9,TRBJ2-7,CASSVGFLAGYEQYF